The next 5 T cell receptor beta chains were all read from a single sample in a study of control samples from healthy donors and cancer patients. Clones were sequenced by immunoSEQ multiplex PCR, and TCRdb holds only the in-frame ones, with some missing. The table has over 85,000 clones, 88% seen once. The sequenced sample consisted of PBMCs. These receptors originate from a woman aged 55-70 years with lung cancer.

The chain has TRBV6-5 and TRBJ2-1, with D possibly being TRBD2 (5 bases). Germline CDR1 MNHEY, CDR2 SVGAGI. This CDR3 has 14 residues. With 2 bases removed from V and 1 base from J, the gap between germline ends came to 6 bases. CDR3 bases: TGTGCCAGCAGTTACACGGGATCCTACAATGAGCAGTTCTTC. Translated: CASSYTGSYNEQFF.

The chain links TRBV7-2 to TRBJ1-2; D is unclear. The CDR3 length is 15 residues. Trimming took 5 bases from V and 0 from J, leaving 13 bases between them. Germline V CDR1 and CDR2: SGHTA, FQGNSA. In DNA, the CDR3 is TGTGCCAGCAGCCCCGGTTGGGGAACTAACTATGGCTACACCTTC. Translating it yields CASSPGWGTNYGYTF.

V gene TRBV7-9 combines with J gene TRBJ1-4, with 7 positions matching TRBD1. Germline CDR1 and CDR2: SEHNR and FQNEAQ (reference sequence). The trim removed 6 bases at V and 8 bases at J, leaving 18 bases unmatched. The CDR3 length is 17 residues. CDR3 in amino acids: CASRPPPLGQGGEKLFF. The DNA of the CDR3 is TGTGCCAGCAGACCACCCCCCTTGGGGCAGGGGGGCGAAAAACTGTTTTTT.

The chain combines TRBV10-3 with TRBJ1-1; D ambiguous. This CDR3 spans 13 amino acids. Germline CDR1 ENHRY, CDR2 SYGVKD. V lost 5 bases to trimming and J lost 3 bases, with 10 bases between them. The CDR3 nucleotides read TGTGCCATCAGTAGCGCGGGCGACACTGAAGCTTTCTTT. Its protein product is CAISSAGDTEAFF.

The V and J genes are TRBV5-4 and TRBJ2-4, with D possibly being TRBD1 (5 bases). CDR1 SGHNT and CDR2 YYREEE come from the germline V gene (reference sequence). The CDR3 extends over 13 amino acids. Trimming left V 1 base short and J 3 bases short, with 5 bases between. The CDR3 region has the DNA TGTGCCAGCAGCTTGACAGGCAAAAACATTCAGTACTTC. It is translated as CASSLTGKNIQYF.